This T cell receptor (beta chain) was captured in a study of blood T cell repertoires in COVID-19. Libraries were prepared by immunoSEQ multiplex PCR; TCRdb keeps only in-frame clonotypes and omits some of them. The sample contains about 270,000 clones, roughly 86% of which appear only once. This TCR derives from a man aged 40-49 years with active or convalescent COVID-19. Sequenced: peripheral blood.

The CDR3 loop is CASSQDKSWSSNYGYTF. The CDR3 DNA reads as TGCGCCAGCAGCCAAGATAAGAGTTGGAGTTCTAACTATGGCTACACCTTC. V usage is TRBV4-1 and J usage is TRBJ1-2; D gene unclear. Trimming took 0 bases from V and 0 from J, leaving 14 bases between them. Germline CDR1 is MGHRA and CDR2 is YSYEKL. This CDR3 contains 17 residues.